The following is a T cell receptor beta chain sequence with its context. Its antigen is undetermined. Donors each gave approximately 2.4 ml of blood. This record belongs to a study of monozygotic twins with inflammatory bowel disease. Study results and limitations: Individual T cell subtypes were not distinguishable.

In preparing each TCR library, roughly 4,000 ng of total RNA was used. Per individual sample, eight separate reactions were used to make cDNA. TCRdb processed the 5' RACE reads again and assigns one entry to each CDR3 protein, with no DNA. The listing contains roughly 300,000 distinct CDR3 sequences. The CDR3 sequence is 20 residues long. The TCR comes from a human donor with ulcerative colitis or Crohn's disease, or a healthy co-twin of an affected twin (not recorded which). The genes are TRBV12-3 or TRBV12-4 and TRBJ1-5; the TRBD1 assignment by TCRdb is unverifiable without DNA. Specimen: blood. The CDR3 sequence: CASCRVWGQGDLFSNQPQHF.